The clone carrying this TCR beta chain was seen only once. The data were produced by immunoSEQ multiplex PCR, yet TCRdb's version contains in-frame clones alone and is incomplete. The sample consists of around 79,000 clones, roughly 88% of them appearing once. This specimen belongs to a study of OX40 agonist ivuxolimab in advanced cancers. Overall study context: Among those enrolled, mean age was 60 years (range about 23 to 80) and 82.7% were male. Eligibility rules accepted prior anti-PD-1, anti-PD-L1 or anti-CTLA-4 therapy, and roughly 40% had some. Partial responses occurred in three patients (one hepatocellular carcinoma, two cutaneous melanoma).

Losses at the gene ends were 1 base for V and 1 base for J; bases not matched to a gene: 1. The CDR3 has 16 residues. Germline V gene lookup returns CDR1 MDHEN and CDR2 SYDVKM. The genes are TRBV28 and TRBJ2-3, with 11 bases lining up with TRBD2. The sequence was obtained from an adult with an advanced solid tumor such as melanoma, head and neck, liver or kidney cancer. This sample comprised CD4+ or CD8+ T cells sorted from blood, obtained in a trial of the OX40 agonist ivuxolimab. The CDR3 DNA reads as TGTGCCAGCAGTTTATCACTAGCGGGAGGCACAGATACGCAGTATTTT. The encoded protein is CASSLSLAGGTDTQYF.